The clone carrying this T cell receptor beta chain was counted once. This record comes from a study of blood T cell repertoires in COVID-19. Study overall: From the United States, Italy and Spain came samples of acute and convalescent COVID-19. Nucleic acid was either cDNA or gDNA, and it came from T cells, B-cell-depleted T cells, or PBMCs.

CDR3 length: 18 residues. The V and J ends lost 3 bases and 2 bases respectively, with 17 bases between them. CDR1 and CDR2 (germline): KGHSH, LQKENI. Source study methods: Estimation of nucleated cell counts was performed using reference gene primer amplification. Profiling relied on immunoSEQ multiplex PCR, and the TCRdb table lists in-frame clones only, not all of them. The V and J calls and clone size are taken from that table; D and trimming were inferred from the DNA. The data show about 120,000 clones, roughly 85% seen once. The material sequenced was peripheral blood. The source is a middle-aged man with acute or convalescent COVID-19. This chain links TRBV18 with TRBJ2-6; D possibly corresponds to TRBD2 (6 bases). The CDR3 nucleotides are TGTGCCAGCTCACCCGGGGGAGAGGGGAGCACTGGGGCCAACGTCCTGACTTTC. Residues: CASSPGGEGSTGANVLTF. The variable domain in full, completed from reference TRBV18 and TRBJ2-6, reads NAGVMQNPRHLVRRRGQEARLRCSPMKGHSHVYWYRQLPEEGLKFMVYLQKENIIDESGMPKERFSAEFPKEGPSILRIQQVVRGDSAAYFCASSPGGEGSTGANVLTFGAGSRLTVL.